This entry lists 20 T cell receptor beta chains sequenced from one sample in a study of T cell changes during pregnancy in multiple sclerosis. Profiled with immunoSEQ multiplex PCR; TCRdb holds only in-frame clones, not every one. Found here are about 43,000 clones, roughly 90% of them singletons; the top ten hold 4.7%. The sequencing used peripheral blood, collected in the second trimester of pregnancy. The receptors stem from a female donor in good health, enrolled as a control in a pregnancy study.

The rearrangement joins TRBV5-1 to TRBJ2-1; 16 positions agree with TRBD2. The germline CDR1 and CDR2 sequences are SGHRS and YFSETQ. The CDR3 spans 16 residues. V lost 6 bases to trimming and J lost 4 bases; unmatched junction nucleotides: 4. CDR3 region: CASTGTSGGGYNEQFF. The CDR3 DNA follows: TGCGCCAGCACAGGGACTAGCGGGGGGGGATACAATGAGCAGTTCTTC.

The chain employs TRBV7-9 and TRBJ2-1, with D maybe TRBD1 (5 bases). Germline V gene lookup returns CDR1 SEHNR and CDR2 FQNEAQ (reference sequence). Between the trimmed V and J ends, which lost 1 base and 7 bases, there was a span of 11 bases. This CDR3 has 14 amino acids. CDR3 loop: CASSLVQEKNEQFF. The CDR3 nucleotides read TGTGCCAGCAGCTTAGTACAGGAGAAGAATGAGCAGTTCTTC.

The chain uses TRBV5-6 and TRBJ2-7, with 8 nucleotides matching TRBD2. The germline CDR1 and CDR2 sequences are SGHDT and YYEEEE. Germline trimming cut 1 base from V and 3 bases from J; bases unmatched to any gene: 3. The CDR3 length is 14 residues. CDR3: CASSLPGGGYEQYF. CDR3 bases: TGTGCCAGCAGCTTGCCGGGAGGGGGCTACGAGCAGTACTTC.

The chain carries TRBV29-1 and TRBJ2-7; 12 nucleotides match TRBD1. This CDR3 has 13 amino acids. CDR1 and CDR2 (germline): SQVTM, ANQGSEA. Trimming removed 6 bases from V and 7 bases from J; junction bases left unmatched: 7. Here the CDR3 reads CSVEGQGAREQYF. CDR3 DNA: TGCAGCGTCGAGGGACAGGGGGCGAGAGAGCAGTACTTC.

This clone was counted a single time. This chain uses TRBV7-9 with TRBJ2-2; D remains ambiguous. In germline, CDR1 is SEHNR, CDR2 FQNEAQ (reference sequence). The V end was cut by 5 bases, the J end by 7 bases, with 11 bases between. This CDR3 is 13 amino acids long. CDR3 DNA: TGTGCCAGCAGCGAACTGCATATCGGGGAGCTGTTTTTT. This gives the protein CASSELHIGELFF.

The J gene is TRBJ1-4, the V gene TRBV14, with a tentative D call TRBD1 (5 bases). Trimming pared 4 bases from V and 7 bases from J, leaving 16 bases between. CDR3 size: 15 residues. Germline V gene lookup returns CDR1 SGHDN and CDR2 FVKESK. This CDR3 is CASSPRTAGGEKLFF. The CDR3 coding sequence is TGTGCCAGCAGCCCGCGGACCGCGGGGGGTGAAAAACTGTTTTTT.

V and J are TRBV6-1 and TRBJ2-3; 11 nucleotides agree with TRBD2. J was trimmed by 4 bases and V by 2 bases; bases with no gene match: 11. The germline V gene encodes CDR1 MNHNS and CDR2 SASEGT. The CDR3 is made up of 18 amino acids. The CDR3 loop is CASSERVAGGHSPDTQYF. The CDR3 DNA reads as TGTGCCAGCAGTGAAAGGGTAGCGGGAGGGCACTCTCCAGATACGCAGTATTTT.

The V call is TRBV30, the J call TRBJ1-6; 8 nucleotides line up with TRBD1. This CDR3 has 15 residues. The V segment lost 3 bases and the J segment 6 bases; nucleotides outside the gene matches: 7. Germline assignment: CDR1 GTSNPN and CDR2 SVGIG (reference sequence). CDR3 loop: CAWSSPGQGNSPLHF. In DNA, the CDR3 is TGTGCCTGGAGCTCCCCTGGACAGGGTAATTCACCCCTCCACTTT.

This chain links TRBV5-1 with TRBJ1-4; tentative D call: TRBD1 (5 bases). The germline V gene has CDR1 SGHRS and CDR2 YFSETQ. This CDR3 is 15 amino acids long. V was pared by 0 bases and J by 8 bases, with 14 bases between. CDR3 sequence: CASSLASAQGEKLFF. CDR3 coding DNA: TGCGCCAGCAGCTTGGCGTCAGCCCAGGGCGAAAAACTGTTTTTT.

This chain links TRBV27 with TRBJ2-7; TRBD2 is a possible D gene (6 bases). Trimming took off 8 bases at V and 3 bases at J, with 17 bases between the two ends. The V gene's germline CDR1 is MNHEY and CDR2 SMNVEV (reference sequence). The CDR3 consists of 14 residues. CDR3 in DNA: TGTGCCAGCCGCGGGGCTAGCAGATTCTACGAGCAGTACTTC. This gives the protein CASRGASRFYEQYF.

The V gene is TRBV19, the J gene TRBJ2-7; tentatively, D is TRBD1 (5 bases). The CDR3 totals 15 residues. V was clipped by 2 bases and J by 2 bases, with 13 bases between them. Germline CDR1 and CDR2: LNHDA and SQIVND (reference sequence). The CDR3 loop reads CASSIRAGQTYEQYF. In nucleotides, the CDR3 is TGTGCCAGTAGTATAAGGGCAGGACAAACCTACGAGCAGTACTTC.

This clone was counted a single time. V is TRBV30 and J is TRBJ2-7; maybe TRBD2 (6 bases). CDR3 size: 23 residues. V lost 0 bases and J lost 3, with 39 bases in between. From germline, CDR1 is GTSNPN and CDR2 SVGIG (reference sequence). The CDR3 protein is CAWSVPTAGRWNPTGFCYYEQYF. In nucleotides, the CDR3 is TGTGCCTGGAGTGTGCCGACGGCCGGGAGATGGAATCCGACCGGGTTTTGCTACTACGAGCAGTACTTC.

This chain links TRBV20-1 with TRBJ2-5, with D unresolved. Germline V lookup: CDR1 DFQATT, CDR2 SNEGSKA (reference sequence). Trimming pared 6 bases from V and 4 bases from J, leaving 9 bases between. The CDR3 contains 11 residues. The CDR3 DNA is TGCAGTGCCTCCCTTCGAGAGACCCAGTACTTC. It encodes CSASLRETQYF.

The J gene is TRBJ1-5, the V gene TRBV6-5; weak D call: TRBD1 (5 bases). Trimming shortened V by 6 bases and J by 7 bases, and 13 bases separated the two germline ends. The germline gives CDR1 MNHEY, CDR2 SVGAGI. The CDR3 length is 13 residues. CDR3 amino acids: CASRPQGGQPQHF. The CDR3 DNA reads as TGTGCCAGCAGACCTCAGGGAGGCCAGCCCCAGCATTTT.

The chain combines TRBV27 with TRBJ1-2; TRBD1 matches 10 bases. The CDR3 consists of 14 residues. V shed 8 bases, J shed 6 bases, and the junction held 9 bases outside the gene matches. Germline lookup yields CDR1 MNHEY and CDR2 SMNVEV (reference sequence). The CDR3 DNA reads TGTGCCAGCCGAAGACAGGGGGCCTTGGATGGCTACACCTTC. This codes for CASRRQGALDGYTF.

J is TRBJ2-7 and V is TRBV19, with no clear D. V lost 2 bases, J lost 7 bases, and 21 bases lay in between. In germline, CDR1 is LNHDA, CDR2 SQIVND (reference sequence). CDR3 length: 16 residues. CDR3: CASSISGSSIGLEQYF. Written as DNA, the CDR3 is TGTGCCAGTAGTATATCCGGGTCCTCCATCGGATTAGAGCAGTACTTC. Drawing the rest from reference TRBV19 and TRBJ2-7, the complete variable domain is DGGITQSPKYLFRKEGQNVTLSCEQNLNHDAMYWYRQDPGQGLRLIYYSQIVNDFQKGDIAEGYSVSREKKESFPLTVTSAQKNPTAFYLCASSISGSSIGLEQYFGPGTRLTVT.

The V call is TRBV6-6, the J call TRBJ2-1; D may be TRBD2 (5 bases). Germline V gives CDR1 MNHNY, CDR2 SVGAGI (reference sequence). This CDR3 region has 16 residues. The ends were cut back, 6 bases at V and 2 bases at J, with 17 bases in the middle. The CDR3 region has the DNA TGTGCCAGCAGCGCCACTAAGAGGGTACCCTACAATGAGCAGTTCTTC. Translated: CASSATKRVPYNEQFF.

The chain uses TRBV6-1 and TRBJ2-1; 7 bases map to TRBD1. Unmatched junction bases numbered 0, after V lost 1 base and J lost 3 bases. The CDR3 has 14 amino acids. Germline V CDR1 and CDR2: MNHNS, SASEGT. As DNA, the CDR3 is TGTGCCAGCAGTGAAGGGGACAGCTACAATGAGCAGTTCTTC. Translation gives CASSEGDSYNEQFF.

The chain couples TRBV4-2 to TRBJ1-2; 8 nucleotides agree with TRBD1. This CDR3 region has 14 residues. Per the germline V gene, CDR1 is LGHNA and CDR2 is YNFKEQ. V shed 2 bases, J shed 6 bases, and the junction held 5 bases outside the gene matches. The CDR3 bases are TGTGCCAGCAGCCAAATAGCAGGGGGCGATGGCTACACCTTC. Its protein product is CASSQIAGGDGYTF.

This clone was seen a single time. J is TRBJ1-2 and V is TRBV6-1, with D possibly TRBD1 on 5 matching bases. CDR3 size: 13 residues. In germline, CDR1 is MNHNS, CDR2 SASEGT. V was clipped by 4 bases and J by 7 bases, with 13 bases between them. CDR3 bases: TGTGCCAGCAGTGGTCAAGGGGCCCTTGGCTACACCTTC. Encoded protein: CASSGQGALGYTF.